The 25 T cell receptor beta chains below all came from one sample that was sequenced in a study of blood T cell repertoires in COVID-19. Data came from immunoSEQ multiplex PCR; TCRdb stores just in-frame clones and leaves some out. The profile shows approximately 20,000 clones, around 87% of them singletons. Sequencing was done on a sample of peripheral blood. These receptors came from a man aged 70 or older with acute or convalescent COVID-19.

V and J are TRBV10-3 and TRBJ2-7; 13 bases fit TRBD2. The CDR3 is 19 residues long. CDR1 is ENHRY and CDR2 is SYGVKD in the germline V gene. V trimming: 10 bases; J trimming: 0 bases; junction bases outside the gene matches: 18. The DNA for the CDR3 is TGTGCCACCAGCCGTCCCGGACTAGCGGGAGTAGGGAGCTCCTACGAGCAGTACTTC. Amino acids: CATSRPGLAGVGSSYEQYF.

This rearrangement joins TRBV19 to TRBJ1-1; D call uncertain. V lost 11 bases to trimming and J lost 4 bases, with 23 bases between them. Germline V lookup: CDR1 LNHDA, CDR2 SQIVND (reference sequence). CDR3 length: 15 amino acids. Here the CDR3 DNA reads TGTGCCTCCCTAGGAGGAAGGGAATTGGTCACTGAAGCTTTCTTT. Translation gives CASLGGRELVTEAFF.

The rearrangement joins TRBV11-2 to TRBJ2-7; the match to TRBD2 covers 9 bases. Germline-derived CDR1 and CDR2 are SGHAT and FQNNGV. V gave up 0 bases and J gave up 0 bases; unmatched junction bases: 9. There are 18 residues in the CDR3. CDR3 nucleotides: TGTGCCAGCAGCTTAGATGCCCTCAGACTAGCGGTCTCCTACGAGCAGTACTTC. Amino acid sequence: CASSLDALRLAVSYEQYF.

This clone turned up a few times. The chain combines TRBV9 with TRBJ1-1, with D perhaps matching TRBD1 (5 bases). CDR1 is SGDLS, CDR2 YYNGEE, per germline. The CDR3 covers 15 residues. V was cut by 4 bases and J by 1 base, with 14 bases left in between. CDR3 bases: TGTGCCAGCAGCCCCCGGGGGAATAAGAACACTGAAGCTTTCTTT. This encodes CASSPRGNKNTEAFF.

V usage is TRBV27 and J usage is TRBJ2-2; TRBD2 agrees at 7 bases. The CDR3 contains 15 residues. Unmatched junction bases numbered 4, after V lost 5 bases and J lost 1 base. Per germline, CDR1 MNHEY and CDR2 SMNVEV (reference sequence). CDR3 DNA sequence: TGTGCCAGCAGTCGGCGGGGGATGAACACCGGGGAGCTGTTTTTT. Translating gives CASSRRGMNTGELFF.

The V gene is TRBV11-1, the J gene TRBJ2-2; unclear D gene. This CDR3 spans 14 amino acids. Looked up from germline, CDR1 is SGHAT and CDR2 is FQDESV (reference sequence). V was pared by 3 bases and J by 0 bases, with 5 bases between. For the CDR3, the DNA is TGTGCCAGCAGCTTGCAGGCGAACACCGGGGAGCTGTTTTTT. It codes for CASSLQANTGELFF.

This clone was counted once. The J gene is TRBJ2-1, the V gene TRBV7-2; 11 bases fit TRBD2. V shed 1 base, J shed 10 bases, and the junction held 6 bases outside the gene matches. CDR1 is SGHTA, CDR2 FQGNSA, per germline. The CDR3 is 15 residues long. The CDR3 coding sequence is TGTGCCAGCAGCTTAGTACTAGCGGGAGCCGGGGAGCAGTTCTTC. Residues: CASSLVLAGAGEQFF.

This chain connects TRBV6-6 to TRBJ1-6; 10 bases are a match to TRBD1. CDR1 is MNHNY and CDR2 is SVGAGI in the germline V gene (reference sequence). CDR3 length: 16 amino acids. Losses at the gene ends were 6 bases for V and 3 bases for J; bases not matched to a gene: 5. The chain's CDR3 is CASSPRDRGYNSPLHF. CDR3 nucleotide sequence: TGTGCCAGCAGCCCCCGGGACAGGGGCTATAATTCACCCCTCCACTTT.

This chain joins TRBV21-1 and TRBJ2-3; TRBD2 was called by the table and not checked on the DNA. TRBV21-1 is a known pseudogene. This CDR3 spans 20 amino acids. CDR3 sequence (DNA): TGTGCCAGCAGCAAAACCCCGGGGCGGGAGGGGACCATGAGCACAGATACGCAGTATTTT. This encodes CASSKTPGREGTMSTDTQYF.

The chain carries TRBV7-9 and TRBJ2-1; D remains unclear. The CDR3 consists of 12 residues. Germline CDR1 is SEHNR and CDR2 is FQNEAQ (reference sequence). Trimming took 1 base from V and 9 from J, leaving 7 bases between them. In DNA, the CDR3 is TGTGCCAGCAGCTTAGATTCTGTTGAGCAGTTCTTC. Protein: CASSLDSVEQFF.

The chain has TRBV19 and TRBJ2-7, with 7 bases matching TRBD1. Germline assignment: CDR1 LNHDA and CDR2 SQIVND (reference sequence). The trim removed 7 bases at V and 2 bases at J, leaving 8 bases unmatched. The CDR3 covers 14 residues. The CDR3 nucleotides are TGTGCCAGTACCCCGACAGGGAACACCTACGAGCAGTACTTC. This gives the protein CASTPTGNTYEQYF.

This rearrangement joins TRBV11-3 to TRBJ1-1; 8 nucleotides match TRBD1. This CDR3 contains 15 residues. Trimming cost V 5 bases and J 1 base; bases outside gene matches: 6. Germline CDR1 reads SGHNT; CDR2 reads YENEEA. CDR3 nucleotide sequence: TGTGCCAGCAGCCCCCGGACAGGGAAGAACACTGAAGCTTTCTTT. It codes for CASSPRTGKNTEAFF.

The rearrangement joins TRBV7-2 to TRBJ1-5; the D is unclear. Per the germline V gene, CDR1 is SGHTA and CDR2 is FQGNSA. V was shortened by 3 bases and J by 3 bases, with 3 bases between the two germline ends. The CDR3 length is 12 residues. The CDR3 is CASSFYNQPQHF. The CDR3 nucleotides are TGTGCCAGCAGCTTCTACAATCAGCCCCAGCATTTT.

The chain employs TRBV28 and TRBJ2-3; a weak D match, TRBD2 (5 bases). The CDR3 extends over 14 amino acids. Germline CDR1 reads MDHEN; CDR2 reads SYDVKM. Trimming stripped 6 bases from V and 3 bases from J, with 13 bases between. CDR3 amino acids: CASRNAGNTDTQYF. CDR3 DNA: TGTGCCAGCAGGAATGCCGGGAATACAGATACGCAGTATTTT.

In regard to this clone: Other DNA sequences within the sample encode an identical CDR3. The V and J genes are TRBV7-2 and TRBJ2-3, with D possibly TRBD2 on 5 matching bases. The CDR3 length is 12 residues. CDR1 is SGHTA, CDR2 FQGNSA, per germline. Trimming pared 5 bases from V and 6 bases from J, leaving 9 bases between. CDR3 nucleotide sequence: TGTGCCAGCAGCCCGCGGGTGGATACGCAGTATTTT. Its translation is CASSPRVDTQYF.

The V and J genes are TRBV7-9 and TRBJ1-3; D call uncertain. V was trimmed by 11 bases and J by 4 bases, leaving 18 bases between them. In germline, CDR1 is SEHNR, CDR2 FQNEAQ (reference sequence). The CDR3 extends over 14 amino acids. The CDR3 DNA follows: TGTGCCGGGGAGATATTGAGGGAAGGAAACACCATATATTTT. Translation: CAGEILREGNTIYF.

CDR3 amino acids: CASSLEGGSTGELFF. CDR3 bases: TGCGCCAGCAGCTTGGAGGGCGGGAGTACCGGGGAGCTGTTTTTT. The rearrangement links TRBV5-1 to TRBJ2-2, with 7 bases identical to TRBD2. Germline lookup yields CDR1 SGHRS and CDR2 YFSETQ. The CDR3 runs to 15 residues. Unmatched junction bases numbered 4, after V lost 0 bases and J lost 5 bases. The whole variable domain, filled in from reference TRBV5-1 and TRBJ2-2, reads KAGVTQTPRYLIKTRGQQVTLSCSPISGHRSVSWYQQTPGQGLQFLFEYFSETQRNKGNFPGRFSGRQFSNSRSEMNVSTLELGDSALYLCASSLEGGSTGELFFGEGSRLTVL.

Turning to this clone: Other DNA sequences in the sample encode the same CDR3. The J gene is TRBJ1-1, the V gene TRBV7-2, with D tentatively TRBD1 (5 bases). V gave up 5 bases and J gave up 1 base, with 11 bases separating them. The germline V gene encodes CDR1 SGHTA and CDR2 FQGNSA. There are 14 residues in the CDR3. As DNA, the CDR3 is TGTGCCAGCAGCCCTGGGGCCGCGAACACTGAAGCTTTCTTT. This gives the protein CASSPGAANTEAFF.

The chain recombines TRBV6-2 or TRBV6-3 with TRBJ2-1; no clear D. The CDR3 has 12 amino acids. The V and J ends lost 6 bases and 10 bases respectively, with 13 bases between them. Per the germline V gene, CDR1 is MNHEY and CDR2 is SVGEGT. Here the CDR3 reads CASSYASREQFF. The DNA for the CDR3 is TGTGCCAGCAGCTATGCGTCCAGGGAGCAGTTCTTC.

The J gene is TRBJ1-1, the V gene TRBV21-1. TRBV21-1 is listed as a pseudogene. The CDR3 spans 14 residues. The chain's CDR3 is CASERGGDNTEAFF. DNA of the CDR3: TGTGCCAGCGAAAGAGGAGGGGACAACACTGAAGCTTTCTTT.

This clone appeared a single time. V is TRBV25-1 and J is TRBJ1-5, with a weak D call TRBD1 (5 bases). This CDR3 is built from 17 residues. Germline assignment: CDR1 MGHDK and CDR2 SYGVNS. Trimming pared 10 bases from V and 0 bases from J, leaving 22 bases between. The CDR3 bases are TGTGCCACCTACCCAGGGAGGCACCGATATAGCAATCAGCCCCAGCATTTT. This codes for CATYPGRHRYSNQPQHF.

This chain links TRBV5-1 with TRBJ2-3, with a possible D match to TRBD2 (5 bases). There are 14 residues in the CDR3. Per the germline V gene, CDR1 is SGHRS and CDR2 is YFSETQ. V shed 4 bases and J shed 0 bases, with 9 bases lying between them. The CDR3 bases are TGCGCCAGCAGCCTACGGACTAGCACAGATACGCAGTATTTT. This codes for CASSLRTSTDTQYF.

The genes are TRBV27 and TRBJ2-1, with a tentative D call TRBD1 (6 bases). The CDR3 covers 12 residues. V lost 8 bases and J 9 bases, leaving 14 bases between the germline ends. Germline CDR1 and CDR2: MNHEY and SMNVEV (reference sequence). Written as DNA, the CDR3 is TGTGCCAGCGGAAGACAGGCACTTGAGCAGTTCTTC. Translation: CASGRQALEQFF.

J is TRBJ2-1 and V is TRBV4-3, with 9 bases identical to TRBD2. In germline, CDR1 is LGHNA, CDR2 YSLEER. Trimming removed 3 bases from V and 2 bases from J; junction bases left unmatched: 11. The CDR3 covers 18 residues. CDR3 in DNA: TGCGCCAGCAGCCATTTTTTCGAGCGGGAGGCCCCCTACAATGAGCAGTTCTTC. Its translation: CASSHFFEREAPYNEQFF.

The chain links TRBV9 to TRBJ2-2; TRBD2 aligns across 11 bases. From germline, CDR1 is SGDLS and CDR2 YYNGEE. The length of the CDR3 is 16 residues. Trimming removed 4 bases from V and 1 base from J; junction bases left unmatched: 3. CDR3 sequence (DNA): TGTGCCAGCAGCTTTGGACTAGCGGGGAACACCGGGGAGCTGTTTTTT. Its protein product is CASSFGLAGNTGELFF.